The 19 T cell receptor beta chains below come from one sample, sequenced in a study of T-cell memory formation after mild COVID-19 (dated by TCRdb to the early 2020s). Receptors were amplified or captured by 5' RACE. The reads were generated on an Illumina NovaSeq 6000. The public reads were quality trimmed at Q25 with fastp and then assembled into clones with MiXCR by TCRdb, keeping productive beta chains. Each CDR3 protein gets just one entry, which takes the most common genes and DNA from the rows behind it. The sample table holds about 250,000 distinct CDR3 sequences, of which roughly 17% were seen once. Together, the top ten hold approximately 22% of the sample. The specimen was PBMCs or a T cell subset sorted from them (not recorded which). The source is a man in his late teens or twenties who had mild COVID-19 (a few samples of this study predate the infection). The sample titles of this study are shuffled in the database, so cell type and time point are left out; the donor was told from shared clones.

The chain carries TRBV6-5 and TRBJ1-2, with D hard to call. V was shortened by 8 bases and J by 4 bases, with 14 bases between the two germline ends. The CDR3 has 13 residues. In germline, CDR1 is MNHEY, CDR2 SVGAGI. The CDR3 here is CASALDGAYGYTF. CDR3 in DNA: TGTGCCAGCGCACTCGACGGAGCCTATGGCTACACCTTC.

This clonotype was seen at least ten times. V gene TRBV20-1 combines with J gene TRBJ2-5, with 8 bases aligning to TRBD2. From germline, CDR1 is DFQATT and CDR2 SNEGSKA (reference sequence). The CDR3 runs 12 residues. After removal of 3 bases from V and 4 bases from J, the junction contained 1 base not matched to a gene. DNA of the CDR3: TGCAGTGCTAGCCTAGCGGGAGAGACCCAGTACTTC. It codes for CSASLAGETQYF.

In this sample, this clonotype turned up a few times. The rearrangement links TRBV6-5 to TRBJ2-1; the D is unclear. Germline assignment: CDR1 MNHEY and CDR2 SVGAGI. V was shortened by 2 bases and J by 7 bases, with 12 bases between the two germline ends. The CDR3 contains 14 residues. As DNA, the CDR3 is TGTGCCAGCAGTTACGCCCGAAAAGCGAATGAGCAGTTCTTC. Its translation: CASSYARKANEQFF.

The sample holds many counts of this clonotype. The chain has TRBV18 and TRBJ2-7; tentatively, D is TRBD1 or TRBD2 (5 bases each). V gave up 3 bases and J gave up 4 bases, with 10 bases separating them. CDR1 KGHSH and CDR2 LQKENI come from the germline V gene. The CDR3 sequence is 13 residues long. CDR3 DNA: TGTGCCAGCTCACCCGGGGCAAATTACGAGCAGTACGTC. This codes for CASSPGANYEQYV.

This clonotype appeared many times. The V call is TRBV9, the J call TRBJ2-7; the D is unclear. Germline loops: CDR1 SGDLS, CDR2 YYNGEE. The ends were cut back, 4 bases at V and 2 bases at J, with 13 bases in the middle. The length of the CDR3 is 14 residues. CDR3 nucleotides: TGTGCCAGCAGCACCGAATGGGCACCCTACGAGCAGTACTTC. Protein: CASSTEWAPYEQYF.

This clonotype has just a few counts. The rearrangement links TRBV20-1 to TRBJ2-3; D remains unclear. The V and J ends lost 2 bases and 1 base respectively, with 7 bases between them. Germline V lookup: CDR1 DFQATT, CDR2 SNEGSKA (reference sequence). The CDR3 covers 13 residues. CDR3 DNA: TGCAGTGCTAGACTAGAAGGCACAGATACGCAGTATTTT. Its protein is CSARLEGTDTQYF.

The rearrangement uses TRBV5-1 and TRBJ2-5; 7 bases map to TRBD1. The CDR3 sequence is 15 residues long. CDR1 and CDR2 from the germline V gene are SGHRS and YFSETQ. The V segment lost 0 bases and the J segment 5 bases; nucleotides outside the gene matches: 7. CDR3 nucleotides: TGCGCCAGCAGCTTGGGAGGGACAGAGGGGGAGACCCAGTACTTC. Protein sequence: CASSLGGTEGETQYF.

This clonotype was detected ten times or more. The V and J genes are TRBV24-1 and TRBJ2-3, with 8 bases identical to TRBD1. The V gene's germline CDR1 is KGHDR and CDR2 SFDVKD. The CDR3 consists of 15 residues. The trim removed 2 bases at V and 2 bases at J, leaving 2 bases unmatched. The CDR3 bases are TGTGCCACCAGTGATTCGCAGGGGGCCACAGATACGCAGTATTTT. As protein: CATSDSQGATDTQYF.

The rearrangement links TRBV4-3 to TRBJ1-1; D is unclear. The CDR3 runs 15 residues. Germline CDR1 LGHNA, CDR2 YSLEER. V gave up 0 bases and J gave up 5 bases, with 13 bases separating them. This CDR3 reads CASSQDSGGWTEAFF. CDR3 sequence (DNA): TGCGCCAGCAGCCAAGATTCAGGCGGTTGGACTGAAGCTTTCTTT.

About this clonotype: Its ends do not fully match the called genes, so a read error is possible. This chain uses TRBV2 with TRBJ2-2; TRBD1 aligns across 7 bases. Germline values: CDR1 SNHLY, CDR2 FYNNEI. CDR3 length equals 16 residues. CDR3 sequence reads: CASSSQGSANTGELFF. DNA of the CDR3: TGTGCCAGCAGTTCACAGGGGTCCGCGAACACCGGGGAGCTTTTTTTT.

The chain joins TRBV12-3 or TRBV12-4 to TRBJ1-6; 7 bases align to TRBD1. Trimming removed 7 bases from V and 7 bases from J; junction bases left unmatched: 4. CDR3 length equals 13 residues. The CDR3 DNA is TGTGCCAGCACTCCGACAGGGAATTCACCCCTCCACTTT. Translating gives CASTPTGNSPLHF.

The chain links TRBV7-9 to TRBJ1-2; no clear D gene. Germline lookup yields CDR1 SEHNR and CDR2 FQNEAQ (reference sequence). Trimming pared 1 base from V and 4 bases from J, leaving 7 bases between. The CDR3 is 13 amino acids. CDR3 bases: TGTGCCAGCAGCTTAGGGATCCCCTATGGCTACACCTTC. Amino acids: CASSLGIPYGYTF.

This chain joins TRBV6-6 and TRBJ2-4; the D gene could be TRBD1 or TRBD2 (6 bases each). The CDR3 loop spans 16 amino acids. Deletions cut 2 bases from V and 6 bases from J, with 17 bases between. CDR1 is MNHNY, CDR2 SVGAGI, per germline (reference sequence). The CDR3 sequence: CASSYGPRGHGNIQYF. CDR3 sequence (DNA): TGTGCCAGCAGTTACGGCCCTCGGGGGCATGGAAACATTCAGTACTTC.

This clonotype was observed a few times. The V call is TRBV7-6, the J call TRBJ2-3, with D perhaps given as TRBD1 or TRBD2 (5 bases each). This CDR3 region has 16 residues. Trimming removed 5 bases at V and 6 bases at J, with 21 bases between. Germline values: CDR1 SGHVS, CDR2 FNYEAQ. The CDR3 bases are TGTGCCAGCAGCCCGAGGGACCTTTCAGGCGTCGATACGCAGTATTTT. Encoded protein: CASSPRDLSGVDTQYF.

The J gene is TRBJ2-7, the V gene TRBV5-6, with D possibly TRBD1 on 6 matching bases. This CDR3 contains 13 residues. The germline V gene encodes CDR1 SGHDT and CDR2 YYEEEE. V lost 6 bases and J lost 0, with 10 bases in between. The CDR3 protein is CASNSDSSYEQYF. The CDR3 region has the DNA TGTGCCAGCAACTCGGACAGCTCCTACGAGCAGTACTTC.

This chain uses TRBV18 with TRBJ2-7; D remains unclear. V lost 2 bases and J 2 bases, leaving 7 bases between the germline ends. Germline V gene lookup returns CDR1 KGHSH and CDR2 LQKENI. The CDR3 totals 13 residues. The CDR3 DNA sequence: TGTGCCAGCTCACCAGAGGTGGCCTACGAGCAGTACTTC. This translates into CASSPEVAYEQYF.

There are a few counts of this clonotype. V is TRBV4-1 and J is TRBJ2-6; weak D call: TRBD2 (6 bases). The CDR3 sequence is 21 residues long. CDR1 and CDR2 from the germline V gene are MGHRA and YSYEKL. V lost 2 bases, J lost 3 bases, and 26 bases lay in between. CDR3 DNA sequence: TGCGCCAGCAGCCAACCCGGGGAGGTCAGGGAAATATTATTTGGGGCCAACGTCCTGACTTTC. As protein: CASSQPGEVREILFGANVLTF.

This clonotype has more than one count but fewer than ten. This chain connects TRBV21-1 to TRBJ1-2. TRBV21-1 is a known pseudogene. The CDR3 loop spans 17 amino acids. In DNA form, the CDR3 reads TGTGCCAGCAGCAAATGCCCCCGGGACTCAGCACCATATGGCTACACCTTC. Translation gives CASSKCPRDSAPYGYTF.

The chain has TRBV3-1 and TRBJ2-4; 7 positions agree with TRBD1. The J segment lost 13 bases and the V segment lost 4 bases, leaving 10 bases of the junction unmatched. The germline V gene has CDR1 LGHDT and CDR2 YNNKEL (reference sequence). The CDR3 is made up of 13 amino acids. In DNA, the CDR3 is TGTGCCAGCAGCCCGGAGTTGCGGACAGGCCAGTACTTC. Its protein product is CASSPELRTGQYF.